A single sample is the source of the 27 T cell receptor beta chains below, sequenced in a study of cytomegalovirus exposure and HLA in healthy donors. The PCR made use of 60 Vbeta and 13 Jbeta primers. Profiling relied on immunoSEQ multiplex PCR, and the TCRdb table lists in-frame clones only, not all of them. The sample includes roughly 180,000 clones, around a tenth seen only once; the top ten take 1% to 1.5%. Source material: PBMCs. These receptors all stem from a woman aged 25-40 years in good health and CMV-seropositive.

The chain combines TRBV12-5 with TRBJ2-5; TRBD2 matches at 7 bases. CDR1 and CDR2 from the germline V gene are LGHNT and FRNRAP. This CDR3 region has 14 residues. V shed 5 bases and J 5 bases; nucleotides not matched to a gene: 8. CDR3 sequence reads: CASGRTGGRETQYF. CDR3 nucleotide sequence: TGTGCTAGTGGTCGCACGGGGGGAAGGGAGACCCAGTACTTC.

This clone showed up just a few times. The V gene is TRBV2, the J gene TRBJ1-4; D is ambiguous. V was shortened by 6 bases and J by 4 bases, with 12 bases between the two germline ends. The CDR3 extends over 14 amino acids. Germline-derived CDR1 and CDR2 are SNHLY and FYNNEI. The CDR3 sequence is CASSTMTSNEKLFF. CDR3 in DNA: TGTGCCAGCAGCACTATGACCAGTAATGAAAAACTGTTTTTT.

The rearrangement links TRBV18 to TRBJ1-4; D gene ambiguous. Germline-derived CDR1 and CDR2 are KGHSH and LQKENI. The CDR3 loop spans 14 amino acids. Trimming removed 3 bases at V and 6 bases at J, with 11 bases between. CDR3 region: CASSPDGRYEKLFF. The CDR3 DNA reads TGTGCCAGCTCACCGGATGGGCGATATGAAAAACTGTTTTTT.

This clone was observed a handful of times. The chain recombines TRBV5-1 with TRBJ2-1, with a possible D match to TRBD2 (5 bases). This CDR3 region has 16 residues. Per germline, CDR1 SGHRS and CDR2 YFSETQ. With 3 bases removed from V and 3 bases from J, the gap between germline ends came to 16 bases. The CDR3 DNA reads TGCGCCAGCAGCTCTACGACCCTCGGACTCTACAATGAGCAGTTCTTC. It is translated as CASSSTTLGLYNEQFF.

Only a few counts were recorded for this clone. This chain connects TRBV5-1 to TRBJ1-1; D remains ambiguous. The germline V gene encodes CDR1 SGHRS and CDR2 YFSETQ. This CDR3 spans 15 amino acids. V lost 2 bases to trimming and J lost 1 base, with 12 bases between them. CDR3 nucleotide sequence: TGCGCCAGCAGCTTCTCCCGCATCGGGAACACTGAAGCTTTCTTT. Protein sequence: CASSFSRIGNTEAFF.

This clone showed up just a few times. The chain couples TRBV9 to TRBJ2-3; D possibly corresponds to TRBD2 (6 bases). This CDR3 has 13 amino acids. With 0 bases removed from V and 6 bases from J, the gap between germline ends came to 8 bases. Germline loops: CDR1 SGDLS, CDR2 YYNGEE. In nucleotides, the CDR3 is TGTGCCAGCAGCGTAGGTGGGAGGGATACGCAGTATTTT. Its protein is CASSVGGRDTQYF.

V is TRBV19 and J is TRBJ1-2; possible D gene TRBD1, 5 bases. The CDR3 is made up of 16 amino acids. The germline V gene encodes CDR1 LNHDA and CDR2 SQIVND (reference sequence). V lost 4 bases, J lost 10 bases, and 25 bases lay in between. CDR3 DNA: TGTGCCAGTAGTAGCCCCTCCGGCAGGACATTATGGGACTACACCTTC. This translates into CASSSPSGRTLWDYTF.

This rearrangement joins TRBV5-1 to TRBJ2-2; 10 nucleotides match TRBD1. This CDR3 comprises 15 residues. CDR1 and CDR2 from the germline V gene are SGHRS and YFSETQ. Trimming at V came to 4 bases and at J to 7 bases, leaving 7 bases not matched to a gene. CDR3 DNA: TGCGCCAGCAGCCACGGGACAGGGGTAGGCGGGGAGCTGTTTTTT. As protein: CASSHGTGVGGELFF.

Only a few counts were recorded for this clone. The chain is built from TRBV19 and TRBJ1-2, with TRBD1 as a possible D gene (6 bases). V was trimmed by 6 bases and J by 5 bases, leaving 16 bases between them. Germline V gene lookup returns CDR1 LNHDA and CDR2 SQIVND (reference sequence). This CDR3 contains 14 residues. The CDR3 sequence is CASSPHYREYGYTF. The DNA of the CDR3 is TGTGCCAGTAGCCCTCACTACAGGGAGTATGGCTACACCTTC.

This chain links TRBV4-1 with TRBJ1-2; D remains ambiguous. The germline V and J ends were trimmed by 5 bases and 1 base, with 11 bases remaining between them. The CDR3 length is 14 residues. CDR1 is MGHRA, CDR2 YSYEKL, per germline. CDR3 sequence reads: CASSGQPLNYGYTF. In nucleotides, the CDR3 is TGCGCCAGCAGCGGGCAACCTCTTAACTATGGCTACACCTTC.

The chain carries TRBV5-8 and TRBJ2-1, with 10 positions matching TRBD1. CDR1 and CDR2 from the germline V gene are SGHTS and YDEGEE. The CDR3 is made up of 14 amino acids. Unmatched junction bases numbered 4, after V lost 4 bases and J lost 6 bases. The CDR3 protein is CASSLGQGGNEQFF. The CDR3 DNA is TGTGCCAGCAGCCTAGGACAGGGGGGCAATGAGCAGTTCTTC.

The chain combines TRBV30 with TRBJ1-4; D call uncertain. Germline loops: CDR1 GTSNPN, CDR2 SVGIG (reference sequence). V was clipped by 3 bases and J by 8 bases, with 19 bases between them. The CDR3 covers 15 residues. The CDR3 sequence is CAWSDPLIPGEKLFF. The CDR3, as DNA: TGTGCCTGGAGCGACCCTTTGATCCCGGGGGAAAAACTGTTTTTT.

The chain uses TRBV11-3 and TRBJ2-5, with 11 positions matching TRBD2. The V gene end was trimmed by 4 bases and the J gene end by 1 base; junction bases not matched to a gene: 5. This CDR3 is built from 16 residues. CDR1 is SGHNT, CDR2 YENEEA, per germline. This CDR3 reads CASSSGTSGLQETQYF. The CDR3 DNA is TGTGCCAGCAGCTCGGGGACTAGCGGCCTCCAAGAGACCCAGTACTTC.

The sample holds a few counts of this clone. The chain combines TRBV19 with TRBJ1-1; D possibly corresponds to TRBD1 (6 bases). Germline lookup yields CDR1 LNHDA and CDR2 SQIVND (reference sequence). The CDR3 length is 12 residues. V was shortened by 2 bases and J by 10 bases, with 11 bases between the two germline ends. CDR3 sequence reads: CASSIWGRGAFF. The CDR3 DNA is TGTGCCAGTAGTATATGGGGGCGCGGAGCTTTCTTT.

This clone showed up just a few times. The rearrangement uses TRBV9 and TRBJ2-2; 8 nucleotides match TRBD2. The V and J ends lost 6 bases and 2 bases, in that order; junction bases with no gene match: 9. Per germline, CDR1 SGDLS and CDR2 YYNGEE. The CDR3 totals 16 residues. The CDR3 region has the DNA TGTGCCAGCACCCCGGGGGGGGCGGCTAACACCGGGGAGCTGTTTTTT. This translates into CASTPGGAANTGELFF.

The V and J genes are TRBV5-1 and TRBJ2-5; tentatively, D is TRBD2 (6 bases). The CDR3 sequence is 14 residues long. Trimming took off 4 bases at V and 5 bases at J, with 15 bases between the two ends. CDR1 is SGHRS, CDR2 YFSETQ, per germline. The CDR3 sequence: CASSPSSGSETQYF. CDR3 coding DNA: TGCGCCAGCAGCCCCTCCTCCGGGAGCGAGACCCAGTACTTC. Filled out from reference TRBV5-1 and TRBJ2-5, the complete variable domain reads KAGVTQTPRYLIKTRGQQVTLSCSPISGHRSVSWYQQTPGQGLQFLFEYFSETQRNKGNFPGRFSGRQFSNSRSEMNVSTLELGDSALYLCASSPSSGSETQYFGPGTRLLVL.

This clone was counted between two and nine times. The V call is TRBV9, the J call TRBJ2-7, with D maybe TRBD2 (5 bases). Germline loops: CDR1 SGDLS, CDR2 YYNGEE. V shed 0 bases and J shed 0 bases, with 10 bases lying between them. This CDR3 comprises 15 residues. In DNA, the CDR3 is TGTGCCAGCAGCGTAGAGGCGGGTCGCTCCTACGAGCAGTACTTC. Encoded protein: CASSVEAGRSYEQYF.

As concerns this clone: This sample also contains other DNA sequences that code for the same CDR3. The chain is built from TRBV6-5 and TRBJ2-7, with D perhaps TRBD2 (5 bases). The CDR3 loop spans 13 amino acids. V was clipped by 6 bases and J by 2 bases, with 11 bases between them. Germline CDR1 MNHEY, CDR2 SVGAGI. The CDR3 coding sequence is TGTGCCAGCAGCTACGGACTTGCCTACGAGCAGTACTTC. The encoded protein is CASSYGLAYEQYF.

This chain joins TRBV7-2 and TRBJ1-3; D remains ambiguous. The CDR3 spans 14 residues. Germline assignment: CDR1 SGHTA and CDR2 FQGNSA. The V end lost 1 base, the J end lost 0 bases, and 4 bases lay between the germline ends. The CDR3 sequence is CASSLGSSGNTIYF. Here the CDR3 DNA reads TGTGCCAGCAGCTTAGGCAGCTCTGGAAACACCATATATTTT.

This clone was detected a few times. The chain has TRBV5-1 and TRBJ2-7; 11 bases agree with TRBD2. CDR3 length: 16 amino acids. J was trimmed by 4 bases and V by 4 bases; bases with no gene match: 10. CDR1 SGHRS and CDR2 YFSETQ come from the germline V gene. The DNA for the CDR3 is TGCGCCAGCAGCCCCGCAGCGACTAGCGGGACGTACGAGCAGTACTTC. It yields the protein CASSPAATSGTYEQYF. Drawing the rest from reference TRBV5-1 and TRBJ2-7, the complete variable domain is KAGVTQTPRYLIKTRGQQVTLSCSPISGHRSVSWYQQTPGQGLQFLFEYFSETQRNKGNFPGRFSGRQFSNSRSEMNVSTLELGDSALYLCASSPAATSGTYEQYFGPGTRLTVT.

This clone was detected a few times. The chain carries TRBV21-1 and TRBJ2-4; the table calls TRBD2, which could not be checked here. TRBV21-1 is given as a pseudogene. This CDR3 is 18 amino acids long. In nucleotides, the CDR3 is TGTGCCAGCAGCAATCCCGTGGTGTCGGTTTTAGCCAAAAACATTCAGTACTTC. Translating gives CASSNPVVSVLAKNIQYF.

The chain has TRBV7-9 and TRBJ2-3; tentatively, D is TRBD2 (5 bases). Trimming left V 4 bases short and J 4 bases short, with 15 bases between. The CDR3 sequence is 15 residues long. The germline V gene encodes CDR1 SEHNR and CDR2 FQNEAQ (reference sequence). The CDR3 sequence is CASSSLRGGSDTQYF. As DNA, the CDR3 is TGTGCCAGCAGCTCACTCCGCGGCGGGTCAGATACGCAGTATTTT.

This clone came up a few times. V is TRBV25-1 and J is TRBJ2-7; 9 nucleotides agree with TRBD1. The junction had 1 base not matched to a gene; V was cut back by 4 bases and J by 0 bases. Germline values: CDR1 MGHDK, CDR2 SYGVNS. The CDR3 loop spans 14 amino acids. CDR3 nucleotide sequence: TGTGCCAGCAGTGTGACAGGGGGCTCCTACGAGCAGTACTTC. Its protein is CASSVTGGSYEQYF.

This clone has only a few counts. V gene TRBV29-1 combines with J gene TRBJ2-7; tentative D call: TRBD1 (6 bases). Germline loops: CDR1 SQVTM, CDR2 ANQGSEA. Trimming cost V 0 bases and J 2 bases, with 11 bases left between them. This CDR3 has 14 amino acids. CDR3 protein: CSVEDNRDPYEQYF. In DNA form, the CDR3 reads TGCAGCGTTGAAGATAACAGGGACCCCTACGAGCAGTACTTC.

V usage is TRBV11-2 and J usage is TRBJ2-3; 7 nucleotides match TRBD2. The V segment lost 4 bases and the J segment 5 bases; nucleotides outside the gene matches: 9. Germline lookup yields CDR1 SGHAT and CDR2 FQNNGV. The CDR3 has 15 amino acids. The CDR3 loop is CASSSRAGRGDTQYF. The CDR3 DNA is TGTGCCAGCAGCTCCCGGGCAGGGAGGGGAGATACGCAGTATTTT.

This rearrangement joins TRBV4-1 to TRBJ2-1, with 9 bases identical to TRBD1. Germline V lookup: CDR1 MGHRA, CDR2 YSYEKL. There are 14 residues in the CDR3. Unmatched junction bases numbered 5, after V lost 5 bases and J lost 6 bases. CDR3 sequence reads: CASSSRQGGNEQFF. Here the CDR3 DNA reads TGCGCCAGCAGCTCACGACAGGGGGGCAATGAGCAGTTCTTC.

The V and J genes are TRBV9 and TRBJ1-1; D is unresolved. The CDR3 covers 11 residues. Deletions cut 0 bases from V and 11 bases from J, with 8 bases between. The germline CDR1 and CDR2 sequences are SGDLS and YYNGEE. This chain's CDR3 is CASSVGVPAFF. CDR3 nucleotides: TGTGCCAGCAGCGTAGGCGTCCCGGCTTTCTTT.